Listed below are T cell receptor beta chains from one sample, sequenced in a study of blood T cell repertoires in COVID-19. Produced via immunoSEQ multiplex PCR; TCRdb's table is partial and in-frame only. The sample shows about 170,000 clones, roughly 93% of them seen only once. The sequenced sample was peripheral blood. The receptors derive from a man aged 18 to 35 with COVID-19, enrolled during active disease. The CDR3 runs from the conserved cysteine through the conserved F or W. D genes are given only for firm matches. Clone size, where shown, is once, few, many, or a class for clones that have expanded.

clone_size	cdr3_length	d_call	v_call	j_call	cdr3_nt	cdr3_aa
NA	12	NA	TRBV5-1	TRBJ1-2	TGCGCCAGCAGCCCAGGGTCTTACGGCTACACCTTC	CASSPGSYGYTF
NA	16	TRBD1	TRBV4-3	TRBJ2-7	TGCGCCAGCAGCCAAGTGGTCCCCGGGACAGGGGTCGAGCAGTACTTC	CASSQVVPGTGVEQYF
NA	13	NA	TRBV5-6	TRBJ1-4	TGTGCCAGCAGCTCCCGGACGGGGGGAAAACTGCTTTTT	CASSSRTGGKLLF
once	16	TRBD2	TRBV23-1	TRBJ2-1	TGCGCCAGGGGACTAGCGGGAAATAGGACCTACAATGAGCAGTTCTTC	CARGLAGNRTYNEQFF
few	18	TRBD2	TRBV12-5	TRBJ2-1	TGTGCTAGTGGTTTGGTACTTTCTCCGGGAGGAACCTACAATGAGCAGTTCTTC	CASGLVLSPGGTYNEQFF
NA	15	TRBD2	TRBV29-1	TRBJ2-1	TGCAGCGTTGAAGATCGGGGCGGGAGGAGAGATGAGCAGTTCTTC	CSVEDRGGRRDEQFF
NA	13	TRBD1	TRBV10-3	TRBJ1-1	TGTGCCGCCATGGGGACAGGGAGGGCTGAAGCTTTCTTT	CAAMGTGRAEAFF
NA	12	NA	TRBV9	TRBJ2-7	TGTGCCAGCAGCCCAACAGGGTACGAGCAGTACTTC	CASSPTGYEQYF
NA	15	TRBD1	TRBV18	TRBJ2-7	TGTGCCAGCTCTCATGACAGGGGTAGCTCCTACGAGCAGTACTTC	CASSHDRGSSYEQYF
NA	15	NA	TRBV5-1	TRBJ1-2	TGCGCCAGCAGCCTGGGACACCCGACTAACTATGGCTACACCTTC	CASSLGHPTNYGYTF
NA	15	NA	TRBV10-2	TRBJ1-2	TGCGCCAGCAGTGAGTCTCAGGGCCGGATCTATGGCTACACCTTC	CASSESQGRIYGYTF
NA	15	TRBD1	TRBV27	TRBJ2-1	TGTGCCAGCAGTTTAGGGACAGGGGGCACTTTTGAGCAGTTCTTC	CASSLGTGGTFEQFF
NA	15	TRBD1	TRBV27	TRBJ2-7	TGTGCCAGCAGTAAAGGGACAGGGGGGACCTACGAGCAGTACTTC	CASSKGTGGTYEQYF
NA	13	TRBD2	TRBV7-3	TRBJ2-1	TGTGCCAGCAGTCTAGCGGCCTTCAATGAGCAGTTCTTC	CASSLAAFNEQFF
NA	14	NA	TRBV14	TRBJ1-1	TGTGCCAGCAGCCAAGGACAAAGGGGTACTGAAGCTTTCTTT	CASSQGQRGTEAFF
NA	17	TRBD2	TRBV19	TRBJ2-1	TGTGCCAGTGCGGGACTAGCGGGAGGGAAAACCTACAATGAGCAGTTCTTC	CASAGLAGGKTYNEQFF
NA	19	TRBD2	TRBV20-1	TRBJ2-3	TGCAGTGCTAGTGGGGGTTTGGCTAGCGGAAAATCTAGCACAGATACGCAGTATTTT	CSASGGLASGKSSTDTQYF
NA	16	NA	TRBV5-8	TRBJ2-6	TGTGCCAGCAGCGGGCCCGGGGTACCCGGGGCCAACGTCCTGACTTTC	CASSGPGVPGANVLTF
NA	21	TRBD1	TRBV27	TRBJ1-6	TGTGCCAGCAGTAGGGATCGGGCCGGGACAGGGGGCATCTGGGGGAATTCACCCCTCCACTTT	CASSRDRAGTGGIWGNSPLHF
NA	13	TRBD2	TRBV6-5	TRBJ2-1	TGTGCCAGCAGTCGTGGACTAGAAGGTTTGCAGTTCTTC	CASSRGLEGLQFF
NA	14	NA	TRBV7-2	TRBJ2-1	TGTGCCAGCAGCTTAGGTACGGGTCACAATGAGCAGTTCTTC	CASSLGTGHNEQFF
NA	16	NA	TRBV28	TRBJ1-4	TGTGCCAGCAGTCCCCAAGGACAGCTTCTTAATGAAAAACTGCTTTTT	CASSPQGQLLNEKLLF
NA	16	TRBD2	TRBV9	TRBJ2-1	TGTGCCAGCAGCCCAGCGGGAACAAGCTCCTACAATGAGCAGTTCTTC	CASSPAGTSSYNEQFF
NA	12	NA	TRBV15	TRBJ2-7	TGTGCCACCAGGTCAGGGGCCTACGAGCAGTACTTC	CATRSGAYEQYF
NA	14	NA	TRBV6-5	TRBJ1-1	TGTGCCAGCACCCCAAACAGGGTCCTCACTGAAGCTTTCTTT	CASTPNRVLTEAFF
NA	16	NA	TRBV19	TRBJ1-5	TGTGCCAGTAACCCCCGGCTACGACAGTTCAATCAGCCCCAGCATTTT	CASNPRLRQFNQPQHF
NA	10	NA	TRBV7-4	TRBJ1-3	TGTGCCACAACTGGAAACACCATATATTTT	CATTGNTIYF
NA	13	TRBD2	TRBV29-1	TRBJ2-7	TGCAGCGTCTGGGGACTAACCCACTACGAGCAGTACTTC	CSVWGLTHYEQYF
NA	16	TRBD2	TRBV9	TRBJ2-3	TGTGCCAGCAGCCCTCGAGCGGGAGGGCCTGTAGATACGCAGTATTTT	CASSPRAGGPVDTQYF
NA	18	TRBD2	TRBV7-3	TRBJ2-2	TGTGCCAGCAGCTTAGTGGCTAGCGGGAGTAGGGACACCGGGGAGCTGTTTTTT	CASSLVASGSRDTGELFF
NA	12	NA	TRBV6-5	TRBJ1-5	TGTGCCAGCGGCCACCGGCGGGGGCCCCAGCATTTT	CASGHRRGPQHF
NA	13	NA	TRBV28	TRBJ1-1	TGTGCCAGCACCGAACAGGGTCTTACTGAAGCTTTCTTT	CASTEQGLTEAFF
NA	14	NA	TRBV24-1	TRBJ2-2	TGTGCCACCAGTGATTTGATTGGGACAGGGGAGCTGTTTTTT	CATSDLIGTGELFF
NA	15	NA	TRBV19	TRBJ2-1	TGTGCCAGTAGTATAGTTCAGGGCTCCTACAATGAGCAGTTCTTC	CASSIVQGSYNEQFF
few	14	TRBD2	TRBV6-5	TRBJ2-7	TGTGCCAGCAGTCCCCTAGCGGCAGCCTACGAGCAGTACTTC	CASSPLAAAYEQYF
NA	11	NA	TRBV6-2/TRBV6-3	TRBJ1-2	TGTGCCAGCAGCACAATGGATGGCTACACCTTC	CASSTMDGYTF
NA	14	NA	TRBV10-1	TRBJ2-1	TGCGCCAGCAGTGAAGGCCACTCCGGGAATGAGCAGTTCTTC	CASSEGHSGNEQFF
NA	13	NA	TRBV9	TRBJ2-3	TGTGCCAGCAGCGTAGGAGACACAGATACGCAGTATTTT	CASSVGDTDTQYF
NA	18	NA	TRBV5-1	TRBJ2-3	TGCGCCAGCAGCTTGGGTTCGGCGGGGCTAACTAGCACAGATACGCAGTATTTT	CASSLGSAGLTSTDTQYF
NA	13	NA	TRBV12-3/TRBV12-4	TRBJ1-4	TGTGCCAGCAGTTTAATCGGGGGTGAAAAACTGTTTTTT	CASSLIGGEKLFF
NA	14	NA	TRBV5-6	TRBJ1-3	TGTGCCAGCAGTTCGACAGGCTCTGGAAACACCATATATTTT	CASSSTGSGNTIYF
NA	13	NA	TRBV25-1	TRBJ2-7	TGTGCCAGCAGCCTGGGGGGTCCCTACGAGCAGTACTTC	CASSLGGPYEQYF
few	11	NA	TRBV6-5	TRBJ2-3	TGTGCCAGCAGCCACCGGGATACGCAGTATTTT	CASSHRDTQYF